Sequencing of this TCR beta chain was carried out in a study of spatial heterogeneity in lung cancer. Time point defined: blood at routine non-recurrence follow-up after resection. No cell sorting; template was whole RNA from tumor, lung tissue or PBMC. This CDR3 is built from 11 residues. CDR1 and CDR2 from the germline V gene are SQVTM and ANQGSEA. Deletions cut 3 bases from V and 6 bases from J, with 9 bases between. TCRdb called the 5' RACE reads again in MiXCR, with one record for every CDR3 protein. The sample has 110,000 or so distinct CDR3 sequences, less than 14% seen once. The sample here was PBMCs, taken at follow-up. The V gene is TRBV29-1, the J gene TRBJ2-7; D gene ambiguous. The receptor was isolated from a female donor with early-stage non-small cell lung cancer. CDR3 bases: TGCAGCGTTGATTTTTACGGCGAGCAGTACTTC. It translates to CSVDFYGEQYF.